The 15 T cell receptor beta chains below all came from one sample that was sequenced in a study of human T cells and chemical hapten exposure. The time point was: pre-sensitization, week 0. The treatment: therapeutic diphenylcyclopropenone sensitization with weekly scalp DPC. TCRdb redid the calling of the RACE reads with MiXCR, one entry per CDR3 protein. The sample holds about 260,000 distinct CDR3 sequences, more than 6.5% seen once. The sample in question was whole blood, obtained in connection with sensitization to the hapten diphenylcyclopropenone (DPC). Source of these receptors: a woman between 35 and 50 years old with alopecia areata. Some clones in this sample may be carry-over from other donors' samples.

This clonotype was counted a few times. This chain uses TRBV6-5 with TRBJ1-1; D ambiguous. The V and J ends lost 6 bases and 2 bases respectively, with 16 bases between them. CDR1 is MNHEY and CDR2 is SVGAGI in the germline V gene. This CDR3 comprises 15 residues. The DNA for the CDR3 is TGTGCCAGCAGACGATCCTGGGGTTCTAACACTGAAGCTTTCTTT. Residues: CASRRSWGSNTEAFF.

The chain recombines TRBV28 with TRBJ2-7; a weak D match, TRBD2 (5 bases). Trimming shortened V by 4 bases and J by 1 base, and 11 bases separated the two germline ends. Germline-derived CDR1 and CDR2 are MDHEN and SYDVKM. There are 14 residues in the CDR3. DNA of the CDR3: TGTGCCAGCAGTTCCTACCGAGGGTCCTACGAGCAGTACTTC. Amino acid sequence: CASSSYRGSYEQYF.

This sequence joins TRBV6-5 and TRBJ1-3, with 8 bases lining up with TRBD1. The germline V gene has CDR1 MNHEY and CDR2 SVGAGI. This CDR3 has 17 amino acids. The trim removed 3 bases at V and 0 bases at J, leaving 7 bases unmatched. CDR3 DNA sequence: TGTGCCAGCAGTTATTCCCTAGGGACAGGCTCTGGAAACACCATATATTTT. Its translation is CASSYSLGTGSGNTIYF.

V gene TRBV7-8 combines with J gene TRBJ2-6, with D perhaps TRBD1 (5 bases). From germline, CDR1 is SGHVS and CDR2 FQNEAQ. The length of the CDR3 is 18 residues. Trimming cost V 1 base and J 0 bases, with 13 bases left between them. The CDR3 coding sequence is TGTGCCAGCAGCTTAGTGGGGCTAGATGTCTCTGGGGCCAACGTCCTGACTTTC. This codes for CASSLVGLDVSGANVLTF.

This clonotype was seen a handful of times. The rearrangement links TRBV6-5 to TRBJ2-7; D may match TRBD1 or TRBD2 (5 bases each). The CDR3 sequence is 14 residues long. V was cut by 5 bases and J by 5 bases, with 16 bases left in between. CDR1 and CDR2 from the germline V gene are MNHEY and SVGAGI. CDR3 in DNA: TGTGCCAGCAGTAACCGGGACGCCCGCGACGAGCAGTACTTC. It codes for CASSNRDARDEQYF.

The chain employs TRBV27 and TRBJ2-1; 11 bases are shared with TRBD2. V dropped 7 bases and J dropped 4; count of bases not matched to a gene: 9. The V gene's germline CDR1 is MNHEY and CDR2 SMNVEV (reference sequence). CDR3 length: 16 amino acids. The CDR3, as DNA: TGTGCCAGCACCCTGTTAGGGACTAGCGGTTACAATGAGCAGTTCTTC. Translated: CASTLLGTSGYNEQFF.

The sample holds a few counts of this clonotype. J is TRBJ2-3 and V is TRBV9; D is unclear. V lost 0 bases and J 3 bases, leaving 8 bases between the germline ends. In germline, CDR1 is SGDLS, CDR2 YYNGEE. The CDR3 runs to 14 residues. DNA of the CDR3: TGTGCCAGCAGCGTAGTGGCAGCGACAGATACGCAGTATTTT. Translation gives CASSVVAATDTQYF.

This clonotype was detected a few times. V and J are TRBV12-3 or TRBV12-4 and TRBJ1-5; D gene uncertain. The V end lost 1 base, the J end lost 4 bases, and 14 bases lay between the germline ends. CDR3 length: 16 amino acids. Written as DNA, the CDR3 is TGTGCCAGCAGTTTAGTAGGTCACACACCGAATCAGCCCCAGCATTTT. This codes for CASSLVGHTPNQPQHF.

This chain connects TRBV5-1 to TRBJ2-3; 11 positions agree with TRBD2. The CDR3 consists of 15 residues. Looked up from germline, CDR1 is SGHRS and CDR2 is YFSETQ. Losses at the gene ends were 4 bases for V and 2 bases for J; bases not matched to a gene: 3. The CDR3 nucleotides read TGCGCCAGCAGCACGGGACTAGCGGTCACAGATACGCAGTATTTT. As protein: CASSTGLAVTDTQYF.

The chain employs TRBV5-1 and TRBJ2-7; no reliable D call. The germline V gene encodes CDR1 SGHRS and CDR2 YFSETQ. Trimming shortened V by 0 bases and J by 2 bases, and 12 bases separated the two germline ends. CDR3 length: 15 amino acids. In DNA, the CDR3 is TGCGCCAGCAGCTTGGCCCCGGACGGAGCCTACGAGCAGTACTTC. Protein product: CASSLAPDGAYEQYF.

This clonotype occurred a few times. The J gene is TRBJ2-3, the V gene TRBV4-1, with 11 bases that match TRBD2. Trimming at V came to 3 bases and at J to 6 bases, leaving 14 bases not matched to a gene. This CDR3 has 18 amino acids. CDR1 is MGHRA, CDR2 YSYEKL, per germline. This CDR3 is CASSQGRGVAGGRDTQYF. The CDR3, as DNA: TGCGCCAGCAGCCAGGGAAGAGGGGTAGCGGGAGGGCGCGATACGCAGTATTTT.

This clonotype was found many times. The rearrangement joins TRBV20-1 to TRBJ2-2, with D perhaps TRBD2 (6 bases). The germline V gene encodes CDR1 DFQATT and CDR2 SNEGSKA (reference sequence). V lost 1 base to trimming and J lost 4 bases, with 7 bases between them. The CDR3 sequence is 13 residues long. DNA of the CDR3: TGCAGTGCTAGAGTGGGGGGCACCGGGGAGCTGTTTTTT. Its protein is CSARVGGTGELFF.

The rearrangement joins TRBV20-1 to TRBJ2-1; possibly TRBD1 for D (6 bases). There are 14 residues in the CDR3. The ends were cut back, 5 bases at V and 9 bases at J, with 20 bases in the middle. Germline V lookup: CDR1 DFQATT, CDR2 SNEGSKA (reference sequence). This CDR3 reads CSAPTGPIIGEQFF. The CDR3 DNA follows: TGCAGTGCTCCAACAGGGCCGATAATTGGTGAGCAGTTCTTC.

This clonotype was recorded many times. The CDR3: CASGGGTTKTGELFF. The CDR3 nucleotides are TGTGCCAGCGGGGGCGGGACCACAAAGACCGGGGAGCTGTTTTTT. The chain couples TRBV7-6 to TRBJ2-2; either TRBD1 or TRBD2 may fit D (6 bases each). From germline, CDR1 is SGHVS and CDR2 FNYEAQ. This CDR3 is 15 amino acids long. Trimming pared 8 bases from V and 5 bases from J, leaving 18 bases between.

Only a few counts were recorded for this clonotype. The chain couples TRBV28 to TRBJ2-6; D is ambiguous. V lost 7 bases and J 2 bases, leaving 6 bases between the germline ends. The CDR3 totals 13 residues. The germline V gene encodes CDR1 MDHEN and CDR2 SYDVKM. The CDR3 DNA sequence: TGTGCCAGCACCGGGCCTGGGGCCAACGTCCTGACTTTC. Encoded protein: CASTGPGANVLTF.